These T cell receptor beta chains were read from a single sample in a study of Ad26.COV2.S vaccination and SARS-CoV-2 variants. Generated by immunoSEQ multiplex PCR, the TCRdb table keeps only in-frame clones and is missing some. This table holds roughly 700,000 clones, about 89% found once. Sequences were derived from peripheral blood, sampled in a trial of Ad26.COV2.S vaccine versus placebo. The receptors derive from a person aged 18-60 years who received the Ad26.COV2.S COVID-19 vaccine or a placebo. The CDR3 runs from the conserved cysteine through the conserved F or W. The order of the fields is CDR3 protein, CDR3 DNA, clone size, D gene, V gene, CDR3 length, J gene. A D gene is named only where the DNA matches it firmly. Clone size appears in some rows only: once, few, many, or a class for an expanded clone.

CDR3: CASRNRADNEQFF
DNA: TGTGCCAGTAGGAACCGGGCCGACAATGAGCAGTTCTTC
size: .
D: .
V: TRBV19
length: 13
J: TRBJ2-1

CDR3: CASSVRDSSGNTIYF
DNA: TGTGCCAGCAGTGTACGGGACAGCTCTGGAAACACCATATATTTT
size: .
D: TRBD1
V: TRBV7-8
length: 15
J: TRBJ1-3

CDR3: CAWSGTGVYEQYF
DNA: TGTGCCTGGAGTGGGACAGGGGTCTACGAGCAGTACTTC
size: few
D: TRBD1
V: TRBV30
length: 13
J: TRBJ2-7

CDR3: CASSQSGARGPCGANVLTF
DNA: TGCGCCAGCAGTCAATCGGGGGCAAGGGGGCCATGTGGGGCCAACGTCCTGACTTTC
size: .
D: TRBD1
V: TRBV23-1
length: 19
J: TRBJ2-6

CDR3: CASSEGEWEGAIPEAFF
DNA: TGTGCCAGCAGTGAAGGCGAGTGGGAGGGGGCGATTCCTGAAGCTTTCTTT
size: .
D: TRBD1
V: TRBV2
length: 17
J: TRBJ1-1

CDR3: CATSREVQANNSPLHF
DNA: TGTGCCACCAGCAGAGAGGTACAGGCCAATAATTCACCCCTCCACTTT
size: .
D: .
V: TRBV15
length: 16
J: TRBJ1-6

CDR3: CSASDSTEAFF
DNA: TGCAGTGCTTCAGACAGCACTGAAGCTTTCTTT
size: .
D: .
V: TRBV20-1
length: 11
J: TRBJ1-1

CDR3: CASSLNRESQPQHF
DNA: TGTGCCAGCAGCTTAAACAGGGAAAGTCAGCCCCAGCATTTT
size: few
D: .
V: TRBV7-2
length: 14
J: TRBJ1-5

CDR3: CASRFDSIYNQPQHF
DNA: TGCGCCAGCAGATTTGACAGCATTTACAATCAGCCCCAGCATTTT
size: .
D: .
V: TRBV5-1
length: 15
J: TRBJ1-5

CDR3: CASSDTGSGELFF
DNA: TGTGCCAGCAGCGACACAGGGTCCGGGGAGCTGTTTTTT
size: .
D: .
V: TRBV11-2
length: 13
J: TRBJ2-2

CDR3: CASSPRAGSSYEQYF
DNA: TGTGCCAGCAGTCCCCGAGCCGGAAGCTCCTACGAGCAGTACTTC
size: .
D: .
V: TRBV7-2
length: 15
J: TRBJ2-7